A selection of T cell receptor beta chains follows, all from one sample in a study of immune heterogeneity within non-small cell lung tumors. MiXCR, run by TCRdb on the multiplex PCR reads, gives a single entry per CDR3 protein. The table shows more than 5,000 distinct CDR3 sequences, with roughly a fifth occurring only once. The sequenced sample consisted of lung tumor tissue. These receptors all stem from a female donor with non-small cell lung cancer. Both conserved end residues are part of each CDR3. The order of the fields is D gene, V gene, J gene, clone size, CDR3 protein, CDR3 DNA. A D gene is named only where the DNA matches it firmly. For some rows the clone size is stated as once, few or many, or as a class when expanded; others skip it.

D gene: TRBD2; V gene: TRBV12-3/TRBV12-4; J gene: TRBJ2-4; clone size: NA; CDR3 protein: CASSGGLAGRNIQYF; CDR3 DNA: TGTGCCAGCAGTGGAGGACTAGCGGGACGAAACATTCAGTACTTC
D gene: TRBD1; V gene: TRBV10-3; J gene: TRBJ1-1; clone size: few; CDR3 protein: CAISEGTGGWNTEAFF; CDR3 DNA: TGTGCCATCAGTGAGGGGACAGGGGGATGGAACACTGAAGCTTTCTTT
D gene: NA; V gene: TRBV28; J gene: TRBJ2-2; clone size: medium-sized; CDR3 protein: CASSWGGILFGELFF; CDR3 DNA: TGTGCCAGCAGTTGGGGCGGGATCCTTTTCGGGGAGCTGTTTTTT
D gene: TRBD1; V gene: TRBV28; J gene: TRBJ2-3; clone size: NA; CDR3 protein: CASSEGQALTGTQYF; CDR3 DNA: TGTGCCAGCAGTGAAGGACAGGCCCTCACAGGTACGCAGTATTTT
D gene: NA; V gene: TRBV15; J gene: TRBJ2-7; clone size: medium-sized; CDR3 protein: CATSFGVQGRSEQYF; CDR3 DNA: TGTGCCACCAGTTTTGGGGTTCAGGGTAGGAGTGAGCAGTACTTC
D gene: TRBD2; V gene: TRBV2; J gene: TRBJ2-7; clone size: medium-sized; CDR3 protein: CASSESGLAGNEQYF; CDR3 DNA: TGTGCCAGCAGTGAAAGCGGACTAGCGGGAAACGAGCAGTACTTC
D gene: NA; V gene: TRBV27; J gene: TRBJ1-3; clone size: few; CDR3 protein: CASSYRSHSGNTIYF; CDR3 DNA: TGTGCCAGCAGTTATAGGTCCCACTCTGGAAACACCATATATTTT
D gene: TRBD1; V gene: TRBV29-1; J gene: TRBJ2-1; clone size: few; CDR3 protein: CSVDQGVGQFF; CDR3 DNA: TGCAGCGTTGATCAGGGGGTAGGGCAGTTCTTC
D gene: TRBD1; V gene: TRBV7-6; J gene: TRBJ2-7; clone size: medium-sized; CDR3 protein: CASSLATGAKYEQYF; CDR3 DNA: TGTGCCAGCAGCTTAGCGACAGGGGCCAAGTACGAGCAGTACTTC
D gene: NA; V gene: TRBV20-1; J gene: TRBJ2-1; clone size: NA; CDR3 protein: CSARTGWNEQFF; CDR3 DNA: TGCAGTGCTAGAACCGGGTGGAATGAGCAGTTCTTC
D gene: NA; V gene: TRBV27; J gene: TRBJ1-1; clone size: medium-sized; CDR3 protein: CASSLWGGVNTEAFF; CDR3 DNA: TGTGCCAGCAGTTTATGGGGGGGAGTGAACACTGAAGCTTTCTTT
D gene: TRBD1; V gene: TRBV6-1; J gene: TRBJ1-2; clone size: medium-sized; CDR3 protein: CASSKTGYDGYTF; CDR3 DNA: TGTGCCAGCAGCAAGACAGGGTATGATGGCTACACCTTC
D gene: NA; V gene: TRBV6-1; J gene: TRBJ1-4; clone size: NA; CDR3 protein: CASSEDNGGVEKLFF; CDR3 DNA: TGTGCCAGCAGTGAAGATAATGGGGGGGTTGAAAAACTGTTTTTT
D gene: NA; V gene: TRBV7-2; J gene: TRBJ2-7; clone size: few; CDR3 protein: CASSRDWNYEQYF; CDR3 DNA: TGTGCCAGCAGCCGGGACTGGAACTACGAGCAGTACTTC
D gene: NA; V gene: TRBV6-6; J gene: TRBJ1-2; clone size: medium-sized; CDR3 protein: CASSYLRQLPGYGYTF; CDR3 DNA: TGTGCCAGCAGTTACCTTCGACAACTACCGGGCTATGGCTACACCTTC
D gene: TRBD2; V gene: TRBV5-1; J gene: TRBJ2-2; clone size: medium-sized; CDR3 protein: CASSFRTSGRAGAGELFF; CDR3 DNA: TGCGCCAGCAGCTTTAGGACTAGCGGGAGGGCCGGAGCCGGGGAGCTGTTTTTT
D gene: NA; V gene: TRBV19; J gene: TRBJ2-2; clone size: NA; CDR3 protein: CASWDGTGELFF; CDR3 DNA: TGTGCCAGTTGGGACGGCACCGGGGAGCTGTTTTTT
D gene: NA; V gene: TRBV30; J gene: TRBJ1-3; clone size: medium-sized; CDR3 protein: CAWSPRTGVASGNTIYF; CDR3 DNA: TGTGCCTGGAGTCCCAGGACGGGGGTTGCCTCTGGAAACACCATATATTTT
D gene: NA; V gene: TRBV28; J gene: TRBJ2-7; clone size: medium-sized; CDR3 protein: CASISTGYEQYF; CDR3 DNA: TGTGCCAGCATCTCAACAGGGTACGAGCAGTACTTC
D gene: NA; V gene: TRBV7-2; J gene: TRBJ2-3; clone size: NA; CDR3 protein: CASSPRQGGDTDTQYF; CDR3 DNA: TGTGCCAGCAGCCCCAGACAGGGAGGGGACACAGATACGCAGTATTTT
D gene: NA; V gene: TRBV4-2; J gene: TRBJ1-2; clone size: few; CDR3 protein: CASSEQTGTISHYGYTF; CDR3 DNA: TGTGCCAGCAGCGAGCAGACCGGGACCATCTCACACTATGGCTACACCTTC
D gene: TRBD2; V gene: TRBV7-8; J gene: TRBJ2-3; clone size: medium-sized; CDR3 protein: CASTIAGGDTQYF; CDR3 DNA: TGTGCCAGCACCATAGCGGGAGGAGATACGCAGTATTTT
D gene: NA; V gene: TRBV9; J gene: TRBJ2-2; clone size: NA; CDR3 protein: CASSVGLEVGELFF; CDR3 DNA: TGTGCCAGCAGCGTAGGTTTAGAGGTCGGGGAGCTGTTTTTT
D gene: NA; V gene: TRBV28; J gene: TRBJ1-3; clone size: NA; CDR3 protein: CASSPSYEGGSGNTIYF; CDR3 DNA: TGTGCCAGCAGCCCCTCTTATGAGGGAGGCTCTGGAAACACCATATATTTT
D gene: TRBD2; V gene: TRBV6-1; J gene: TRBJ2-2; clone size: medium-sized; CDR3 protein: CASRPGLAGVLDTGELFF; CDR3 DNA: TGTGCCAGCAGGCCGGGGCTAGCGGGAGTTCTGGACACCGGGGAGCTGTTTTTT
D gene: NA; V gene: TRBV4-1; J gene: TRBJ1-2; clone size: NA; CDR3 protein: CASSQGAGSYGYTF; CDR3 DNA: TGCGCCAGCAGCCAAGGGGCAGGGTCCTATGGCTACACCTTC
D gene: TRBD1; V gene: TRBV9; J gene: TRBJ1-3; clone size: once; CDR3 protein: CTSSTKQGYSGNTIYF; CDR3 DNA: TGTACCAGCAGCACCAAACAGGGGTACTCTGGAAACACCATATATTTT
D gene: NA; V gene: TRBV15; J gene: TRBJ2-7; clone size: NA; CDR3 protein: CADRDSGVSGSSYEQYF; CDR3 DNA: TGTGCCGACCGGGACAGTGGGGTTAGCGGCAGCTCCTACGAGCAGTACTTC
D gene: NA; V gene: TRBV20-1; J gene: TRBJ1-2; clone size: medium-sized; CDR3 protein: CSAPNWQGEYGYTF; CDR3 DNA: TGCAGTGCTCCCAACTGGCAGGGAGAGTATGGCTACACCTTC
D gene: NA; V gene: TRBV6-4; J gene: TRBJ1-6; clone size: few; CDR3 protein: CASTPTAIPGSPLHF; CDR3 DNA: TGTGCCAGCACCCCGACAGCTATACCGGGTTCACCCCTCCACTTT
D gene: NA; V gene: TRBV6-1; J gene: TRBJ2-2; clone size: NA; CDR3 protein: CASSEGPSGMGTGELFF; CDR3 DNA: TGTGCCAGCAGTGAGGGCCCTTCCGGGATGGGCACCGGGGAGCTGTTTTTT